The rows below give T cell receptor beta chains drawn from one sample of a study of blood T cell repertoires in COVID-19. Sequencing was performed with immunoSEQ multiplex PCR; in TCRdb, only in-frame clones are kept and a portion is missing. The table records some 31,000 clones, around four fifths of them present only once. The sample taken for sequencing was peripheral blood. The source is a woman aged 55-70 years with acute or convalescent COVID-19. Each CDR3 is given with its conserved first and last residue. The D gene is left open where the match is weak. The size entry is marked missing in some rows and otherwise reads once, few, many or a size class.

clone size: .
D gene: .
V gene: TRBV6-5
J gene: TRBJ2-5
CDR3 DNA: TGTGCCAGCAGGATCCCCATTCGGGGGTTGGAGACCCAGTACTTC
CDR3 protein: CASRIPIRGLETQYF

clone size: .
D gene: .
V gene: TRBV5-6
J gene: TRBJ1-2
CDR3 DNA: TGTGCCAGCAGCTCGGCAGGGGTTGCCTATGGCTACACCTTC
CDR3 protein: CASSSAGVAYGYTF

clone size: .
D gene: .
V gene: TRBV19
J gene: TRBJ1-1
CDR3 DNA: TGTGCCAGTAGTGAGACAGTTAACACTGAAGCTTTCTTT
CDR3 protein: CASSETVNTEAFF

clone size: .
D gene: .
V gene: TRBV2
J gene: TRBJ2-5
CDR3 DNA: TGTGCCAGCGGGGATGCGGGGAGGCAGACCCAGTACTTC
CDR3 protein: CASGDAGRQTQYF

clone size: .
D gene: .
V gene: TRBV6-5
J gene: TRBJ1-1
CDR3 DNA: TGTGCCAGCAGCTCTACTCTGCTGCGAGACACTGAAGCTTTCTTT
CDR3 protein: CASSSTLLRDTEAFF

clone size: .
D gene: TRBD1
V gene: TRBV19
J gene: TRBJ2-3
CDR3 DNA: TGTGCCAGTAGTCCTCGACAGGGGGTATGGACAGATACGCAGTATTTT
CDR3 protein: CASSPRQGVWTDTQYF

clone size: .
D gene: .
V gene: TRBV3-1/TRBV3-2
J gene: TRBJ2-7
CDR3 DNA: TGTGCCAGCAGCCCCCGGAGGGGAGGAGACGAGCAGTACTTC
CDR3 protein: CASSPRRGGDEQYF

clone size: .
D gene: .
V gene: TRBV3-1/TRBV3-2
J gene: TRBJ2-3
CDR3 DNA: TGTGCCAGCAGCCCAGGGACAACCGGGCGGCGCACAGATACGCAGTATTTT
CDR3 protein: CASSPGTTGRRTDTQYF

clone size: .
D gene: .
V gene: TRBV5-6
J gene: TRBJ1-1
CDR3 DNA: TGTGCCAGCAGCTTGGACGAGACAGGAATGAACACTGAAGCTTTCTTT
CDR3 protein: CASSLDETGMNTEAFF

clone size: .
D gene: TRBD1
V gene: TRBV10-3
J gene: TRBJ1-1
CDR3 DNA: TGTGCCATCAGTGAGTCTGGGACAGGGCGAATTGGTGAAGCTTTCTTT
CDR3 protein: CAISESGTGRIGEAFF

clone size: .
D gene: TRBD2
V gene: TRBV2
J gene: TRBJ2-7
CDR3 DNA: TGTGCCAGTGAGGGGAGGGATTGGTACGAGCAGTACTTC
CDR3 protein: CASEGRDWYEQYF

clone size: .
D gene: .
V gene: TRBV19
J gene: TRBJ1-5
CDR3 DNA: TGTGCCAGTAGCAAAACCCAGGGGAATCAGCCCCAGCATTTT
CDR3 protein: CASSKTQGNQPQHF

clone size: .
D gene: .
V gene: TRBV5-1
J gene: TRBJ1-6
CDR3 DNA: TGCGCCAGCAGCCCCCAGGGTTTAGGTTCACCCCTCCACTTT
CDR3 protein: CASSPQGLGSPLHF

clone size: .
D gene: .
V gene: TRBV6-1
J gene: TRBJ2-5
CDR3 DNA: TGTGCCAGCAGTCCGGAGGAAGAGACCCAGTACTTC
CDR3 protein: CASSPEEETQYF

clone size: .
D gene: .
V gene: TRBV7-6
J gene: TRBJ2-1
CDR3 DNA: TGTGCCAGCAGCTTAGGTCTAGCAAGGAATGAGCAGTTCTTC
CDR3 protein: CASSLGLARNEQFF

clone size: .
D gene: .
V gene: TRBV27
J gene: TRBJ1-6
CDR3 DNA: TGTGCCAGCAGTTTAGTAGGAGGTTCACCCCTCCACTTT
CDR3 protein: CASSLVGGSPLHF

clone size: .
D gene: .
V gene: TRBV7-9
J gene: TRBJ1-2
CDR3 DNA: TGTGCCAGCAGCCTAGGACGGGGAGGCTACACCTTC
CDR3 protein: CASSLGRGGYTF

clone size: once
D gene: .
V gene: TRBV5-1
J gene: TRBJ2-3
CDR3 DNA: TGCGCCAGCAGCGTACCCGGGGGGCTAGACACAGATACGCAGTATTTT
CDR3 protein: CASSVPGGLDTDTQYF

clone size: .
D gene: .
V gene: TRBV19
J gene: TRBJ2-7
CDR3 DNA: TGTGCCAGTAGTATAGATCGCACCAGCTCCTACGAGCAGTACTTC
CDR3 protein: CASSIDRTSSYEQYF

clone size: few
D gene: .
V gene: TRBV7-9
J gene: TRBJ1-2
CDR3 DNA: TGTGCCAGCAGCTTAATGCAGGGGCGCTATGGCTACACCTTC
CDR3 protein: CASSLMQGRYGYTF

clone size: .
D gene: TRBD2
V gene: TRBV5-1
J gene: TRBJ2-7
CDR3 DNA: TGCGCCAGCAGCATCGGGACTAGCGGGGCCTACGAGCAGTACTTC
CDR3 protein: CASSIGTSGAYEQYF

clone size: .
D gene: TRBD1
V gene: TRBV24-1
J gene: TRBJ1-5
CDR3 DNA: TGTGCCACCAGTGGACAGGGGGAACATCAGCCCCAGCATTTT
CDR3 protein: CATSGQGEHQPQHF

clone size: .
D gene: .
V gene: TRBV10-3
J gene: TRBJ1-1
CDR3 DNA: TGTGCCATCAGCGCACCTAATACAAGGGGTAGCGGAATGAACACTGAAGCTTTCTTT
CDR3 protein: CAISAPNTRGSGMNTEAFF

clone size: .
D gene: .
V gene: TRBV9
J gene: TRBJ2-2
CDR3 DNA: TGTGCCAGCAGCGTAGCGTCGAGCGCGGGGACCGGGGAGCTGTTTTTT
CDR3 protein: CASSVASSAGTGELFF

clone size: .
D gene: .
V gene: TRBV5-1
J gene: TRBJ1-4
CDR3 DNA: TGCGCCAGCAGCTCGACAGTTGCAACTAATGAAAAACTGTTTTTT
CDR3 protein: CASSSTVATNEKLFF

clone size: .
D gene: TRBD1
V gene: TRBV27
J gene: TRBJ1-6
CDR3 DNA: TGTGCCAGCAGGCAGACAGGGAATGTGCCCGGTTCACCCCTCCACTTT
CDR3 protein: CASRQTGNVPGSPLHF

clone size: .
D gene: .
V gene: TRBV5-1
J gene: TRBJ1-1
CDR3 DNA: TGCGCCAGCAGCGTGGACGGGAACACTGAAGCTTTCTTT
CDR3 protein: CASSVDGNTEAFF

clone size: .
D gene: TRBD1
V gene: TRBV12-3/TRBV12-4
J gene: TRBJ1-1
CDR3 DNA: TGTGCCAGCAGAAGGACAGGGGCCACTGAAGCTTTCTTT
CDR3 protein: CASRRTGATEAFF

clone size: .
D gene: TRBD1
V gene: TRBV30
J gene: TRBJ2-7
CDR3 DNA: TGTGCCTGCACTTCCCCGTCCGGGACAGGGCTTTCCTACGAGCAGTACTTC
CDR3 protein: CACTSPSGTGLSYEQYF

clone size: .
D gene: TRBD1
V gene: TRBV30
J gene: TRBJ2-7
CDR3 DNA: TGTGCCTGGAGCGCACAAAACCCGGGACAGGGGGCACAGTACTTC
CDR3 protein: CAWSAQNPGQGAQYF

clone size: .
D gene: .
V gene: TRBV30
J gene: TRBJ2-5
CDR3 DNA: TGTGCCTGGAGTGTAAGGGGCGGAGGGGTCGAGACCCAGTACTTC
CDR3 protein: CAWSVRGGGVETQYF

clone size: .
D gene: TRBD1
V gene: TRBV3-1/TRBV3-2
J gene: TRBJ1-6
CDR3 DNA: TGTGCCAGCAGCCATGGGACAGGAGGTAATTCACCCCTCCACTTT
CDR3 protein: CASSHGTGGNSPLHF

clone size: .
D gene: .
V gene: TRBV10-3
J gene: TRBJ2-5
CDR3 DNA: TGTGCCATCAGTGCATTACAGCAACAAGAGACCCAGTACTTC
CDR3 protein: CAISALQQQETQYF

clone size: .
D gene: .
V gene: TRBV30
J gene: TRBJ2-7
CDR3 DNA: TGTGCCTGGGGGACAATGGCGCACGAGCAGTACTTC
CDR3 protein: CAWGTMAHEQYF

clone size: .
D gene: .
V gene: TRBV2
J gene: TRBJ1-4
CDR3 DNA: TGTGCCAGCAGCCCCACAGGGAGAGGTGAAAAACTGTTTTTT
CDR3 protein: CASSPTGRGEKLFF

clone size: .
D gene: TRBD1
V gene: TRBV28
J gene: TRBJ1-5
CDR3 DNA: TGTGCCAGCAGTTCGACAGGGCACCCTAGCAATCAGCCCCAGCATTTT
CDR3 protein: CASSSTGHPSNQPQHF

clone size: .
D gene: TRBD1
V gene: TRBV5-1
J gene: TRBJ2-1
CDR3 DNA: TGCGCCAGCAGCCCCGGGACAGGGGGCTTCGGGGAGCAGTTCTTC
CDR3 protein: CASSPGTGGFGEQFF

clone size: .
D gene: .
V gene: TRBV28
J gene: TRBJ2-3
CDR3 DNA: TGTGCCAGCAGCTCCAAACCGGGGGACGTTTTTACGGATACGCAGTATTTT
CDR3 protein: CASSSKPGDVFTDTQYF

clone size: .
D gene: .
V gene: TRBV12-3/TRBV12-4
J gene: TRBJ1-2
CDR3 DNA: TGTGCCAGCAGTTTCAGACAAGTCTCCTTC
CDR3 protein: CASSFRQVSF

clone size: .
D gene: .
V gene: TRBV7-9
J gene: TRBJ2-7
CDR3 DNA: TGTGCCAGCAGCTTAGATGTCGAGACCTACGAGCAGTACTTC
CDR3 protein: CASSLDVETYEQYF

clone size: few
D gene: .
V gene: TRBV4-1
J gene: TRBJ1-5
CDR3 DNA: TGCGCCAGCAGCCAAAGGGTAGGACGGGATAGCAATCAGCCCCAGCATTTT
CDR3 protein: CASSQRVGRDSNQPQHF

clone size: once
D gene: TRBD2
V gene: TRBV10-3
J gene: TRBJ2-1
CDR3 DNA: TGTGCCATCAGTGAGAGAGGACTAGCGGACAATGAGCAGTTCTTC
CDR3 protein: CAISERGLADNEQFF

clone size: .
D gene: TRBD1
V gene: TRBV5-6
J gene: TRBJ1-4
CDR3 DNA: TGTGCCAGCAGCAATTACAGGGACAGTAGAGATGAAAAACTGTTTTTT
CDR3 protein: CASSNYRDSRDEKLFF

clone size: .
D gene: .
V gene: TRBV7-9
J gene: TRBJ1-3
CDR3 DNA: TGTGCCAGCAGCCCTAGGGCTCAGGGATCCTCTGGAAACACCATATATTTT
CDR3 protein: CASSPRAQGSSGNTIYF

clone size: few
D gene: .
V gene: TRBV19
J gene: TRBJ2-2
CDR3 DNA: TGTGCCAGTAGCCCCCAGGCAGGGGCAATCACCGGGGAGCTGTTTTTT
CDR3 protein: CASSPQAGAITGELFF

clone size: .
D gene: .
V gene: TRBV5-1
J gene: TRBJ1-6
CDR3 DNA: TGCGCCAGCAGCTTGGAGGGGGGGCCCAATTCACCCCTCCACTTT
CDR3 protein: CASSLEGGPNSPLHF

clone size: .
D gene: .
V gene: TRBV19
J gene: TRBJ2-3
CDR3 DNA: TGTGCCAGTAGTAGGACAAGGGGCGATACGCAGTATTTT
CDR3 protein: CASSRTRGDTQYF

clone size: .
D gene: TRBD1
V gene: TRBV27
J gene: TRBJ1-6
CDR3 DNA: TGTGCCAGCAGTTTATCCCCCGGGACAGGGAAGAGGACGGATAATTCACCCCTCCACTTT
CDR3 protein: CASSLSPGTGKRTDNSPLHF